This T cell receptor beta chain was identified in a study of blood T cell repertoires in COVID-19. The overall study: The origin of the acute and convalescent COVID-19 samples was the United States, Italy and Spain.

Adults between roughly 18 and 90 years of age took part from 20 to 25 US areas. Participant-reported clinical history was the basis for cohort assignment. Original processing notes: Amplification of reference gene primers was used by the study to estimate nucleated cell counts. Repertoires were generated with immunoSEQ multiplex PCR, while TCRdb's copy carries only in-frame clones and drops some. The DNA was the basis for D and trimming; V, J and clone size are from that table. The sample holds approximately 350,000 clones, approximately 90% seen once. This CDR3 comprises 13 residues. Germline V gene data show CDR1 as MNHEY and CDR2 as SVGAGI. Between the trimmed V and J ends, which lost 7 bases and 8 bases, there was a span of 17 bases.

Material for sequencing was PBMCs or T cells enriched from blood (not recorded which). The chain links TRBV6-5 to TRBJ1-2; D gene ambiguous. The TCR was taken from a man aged 18 to 30 who had recovered from COVID-19. The DNA of the CDR3 is TGTGCCAGCACCTTGGGCCCCGCATACGGCTACACCTTC. Its translation is CASTLGPAYGYTF.